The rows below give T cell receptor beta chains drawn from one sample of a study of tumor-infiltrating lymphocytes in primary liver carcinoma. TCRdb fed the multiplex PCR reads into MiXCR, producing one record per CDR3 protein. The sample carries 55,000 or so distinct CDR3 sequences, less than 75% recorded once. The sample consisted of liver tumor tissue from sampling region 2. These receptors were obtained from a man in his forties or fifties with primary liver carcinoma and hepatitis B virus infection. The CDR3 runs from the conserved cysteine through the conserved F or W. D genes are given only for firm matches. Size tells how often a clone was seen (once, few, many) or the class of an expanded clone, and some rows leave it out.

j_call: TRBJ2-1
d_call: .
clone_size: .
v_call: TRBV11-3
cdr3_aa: CASNLNVNEQFF
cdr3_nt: TGTGCCAGCAATTTAAATGTCAATGAGCAGTTCTTC

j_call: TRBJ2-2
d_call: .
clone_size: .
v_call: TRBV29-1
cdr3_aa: CSVAPNTRELFF
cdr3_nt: TGCAGCGTTGCGCCGAACACCAGGGAGCTGTTTTTT

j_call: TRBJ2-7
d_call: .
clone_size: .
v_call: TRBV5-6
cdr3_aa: CVSSHHGGRGLSF
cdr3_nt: TGTGTCAGCAGCCATCACGGCGGTCGGGGATTATCCTTC

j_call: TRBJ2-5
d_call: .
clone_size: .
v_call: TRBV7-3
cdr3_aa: CASSLGSRETQYF
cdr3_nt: TGTGCCAGCAGCTTAGGGAGTCGAGAGACCCAGTACTTC

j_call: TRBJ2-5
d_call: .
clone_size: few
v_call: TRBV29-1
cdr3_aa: CSVDFVGEGKTQYF
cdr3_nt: TGCAGCGTTGATTTCGTGGGAGAGGGGAAGACCCAGTACTTC

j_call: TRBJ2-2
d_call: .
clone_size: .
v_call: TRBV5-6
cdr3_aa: CTSSPGFANTGELFF
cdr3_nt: TGTACCAGCAGTCCAGGGTTCGCGAACACCGGGGAGCTGTTTTTT

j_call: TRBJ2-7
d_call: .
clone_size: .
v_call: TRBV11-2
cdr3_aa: CASSIDLGGWEQYF
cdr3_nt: TGTGCCAGCAGCATAGATCTTGGTGGATGGGAGCAATATTTC

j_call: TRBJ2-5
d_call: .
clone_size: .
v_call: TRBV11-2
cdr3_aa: CASSKGAQETQCF
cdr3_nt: TGCGCTAGCAGTAAGGGCGCACAAGAGACCCAGTGCTTC

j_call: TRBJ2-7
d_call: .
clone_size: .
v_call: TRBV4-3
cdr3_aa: CASSQDLPFEQHF
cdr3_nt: TGCGCCAGCAGCCAAGATCTGCCCTTCGAGCAGCACTTC

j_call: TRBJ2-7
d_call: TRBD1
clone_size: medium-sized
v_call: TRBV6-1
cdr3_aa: CASSERGQEDEQYF
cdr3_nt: TGTGCCAGCAGTGAAAGGGGGCAGGAGGACGAGCAGTACTTC

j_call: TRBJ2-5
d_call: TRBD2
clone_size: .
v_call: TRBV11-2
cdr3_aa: CVSSQTAGGGKETRYF
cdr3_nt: TGTGTCAGCAGCCAAACCGCTGGCGGGGGGAAAGAGACCCGGTACTTC

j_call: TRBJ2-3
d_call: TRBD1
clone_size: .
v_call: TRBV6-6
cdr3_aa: CASSYRGGTGYEADTQYF
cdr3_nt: TGTGCTAGCAGTTACCGGGGCGGGACAGGGTACGAGGCAGATACGCAGTATTTT

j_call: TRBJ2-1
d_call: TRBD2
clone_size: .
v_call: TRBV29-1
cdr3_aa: CSDGLAGGFYNVQFF
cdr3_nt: TGCAGCGATGGACTAGCGGGAGGGTTCTACAATGTGCAGTTCTTC

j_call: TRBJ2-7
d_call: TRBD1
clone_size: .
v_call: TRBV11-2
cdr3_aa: CASSFIQGTIHNEQYF
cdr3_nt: TGTGCCAGCAGTTTCATACAGGGGACCATACACAACGAGCAGTACTTC

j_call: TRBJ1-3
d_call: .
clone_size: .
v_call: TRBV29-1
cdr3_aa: CIVQTGPLANTIYF
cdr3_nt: TGCATCGTTCAGACTGGGCCCCTTGCAAACACCATATATTTT

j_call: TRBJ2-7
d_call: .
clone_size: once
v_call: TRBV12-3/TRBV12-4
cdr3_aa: CASSLAAGVNYMQYF
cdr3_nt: TGTGCCAGTAGTTTAGCTGCAGGGGTTAACTACATGCAGTACTTC